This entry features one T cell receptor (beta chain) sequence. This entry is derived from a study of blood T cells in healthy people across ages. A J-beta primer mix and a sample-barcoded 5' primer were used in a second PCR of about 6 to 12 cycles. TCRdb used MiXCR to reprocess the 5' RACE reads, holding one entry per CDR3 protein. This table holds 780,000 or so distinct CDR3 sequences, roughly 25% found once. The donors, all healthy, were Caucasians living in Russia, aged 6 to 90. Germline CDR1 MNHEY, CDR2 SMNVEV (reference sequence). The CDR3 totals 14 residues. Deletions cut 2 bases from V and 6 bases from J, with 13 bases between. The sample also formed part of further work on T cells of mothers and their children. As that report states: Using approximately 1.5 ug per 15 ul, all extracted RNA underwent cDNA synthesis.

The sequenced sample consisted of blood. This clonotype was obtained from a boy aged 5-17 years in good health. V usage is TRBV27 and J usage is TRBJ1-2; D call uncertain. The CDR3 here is CASSLNREGNGYTF. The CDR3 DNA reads TGTGCCAGCAGTTTAAATAGGGAAGGGAATGGCTACACCTTC.